This TCR beta chain was captured by sequencing in a study of blood T cell repertoires in COVID-19. For the study at large: Samples came from the United States, Italy and Spain, spanning acute and convalescent COVID-19. T cells, B-cell-depleted T cells, or PBMCs supplied cDNA or gDNA.

V lost 8 bases and J lost 7, with 18 bases in between. The CDR3 covers 13 residues. Germline-derived CDR1 and CDR2 are MNHEY and SVGAGI. In the original processing: From reference gene primer amplification, estimates of nucleated cell counts were derived. Some clones are missing from TCRdb's copy, which holds only in-frame ones; the method was immunoSEQ multiplex PCR. The V and J calls and clone size were taken over from that table, and D and trimming were inferred from the DNA. The sample holds around 77,000 clones, 83% seen once. Seattle cases were enrolled at active infection and followed longitudinally.

Specimen: peripheral blood. The V and J genes are TRBV6-5 and TRBJ2-7; D unresolved. This TCR was sampled from a man younger than 40 with COVID-19, enrolled during active disease. The CDR3 reads CASAISTGGEQYF. CDR3 DNA sequence: TGTGCCAGCGCTATCTCGACGGGTGGGGAGCAGTACTTC.